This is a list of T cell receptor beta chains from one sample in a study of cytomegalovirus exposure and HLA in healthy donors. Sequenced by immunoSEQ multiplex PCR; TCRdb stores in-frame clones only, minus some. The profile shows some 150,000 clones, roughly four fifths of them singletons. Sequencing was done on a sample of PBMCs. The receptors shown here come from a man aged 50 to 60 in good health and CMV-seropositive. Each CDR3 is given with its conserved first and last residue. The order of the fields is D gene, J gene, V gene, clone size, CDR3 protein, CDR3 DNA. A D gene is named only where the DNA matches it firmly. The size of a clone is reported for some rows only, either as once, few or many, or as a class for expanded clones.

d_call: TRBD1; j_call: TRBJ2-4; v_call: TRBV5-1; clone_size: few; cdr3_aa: CASSLEDRTNIQYF; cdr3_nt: TGCGCCAGCAGCTTGGAGGACAGGACCAACATTCAGTACTTC
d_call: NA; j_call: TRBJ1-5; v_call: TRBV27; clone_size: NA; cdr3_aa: CASSLGVGQPQHF; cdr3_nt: TGTGCCAGCAGTCTGGGAGTAGGCCAGCCCCAGCATTTT
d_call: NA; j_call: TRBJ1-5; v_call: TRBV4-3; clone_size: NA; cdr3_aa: CASSQSYGSGRQPQHF; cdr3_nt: TGCGCCAGCAGCCAATCTTATGGTTCGGGGAGACAGCCCCAGCATTTT
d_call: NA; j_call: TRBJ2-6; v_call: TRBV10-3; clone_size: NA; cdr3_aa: CAISEARSSGANGLTF; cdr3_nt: TGTGCCATCAGTGAGGCCAGGAGCTCTGGGGCCAACGGCCTGACTTTC
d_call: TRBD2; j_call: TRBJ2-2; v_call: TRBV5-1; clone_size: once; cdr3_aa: CASSLTPGLAAGELFF; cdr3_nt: TGCGCCAGCAGCTTAACGCCGGGACTAGCGGCCGGGGAGCTGTTTTTT
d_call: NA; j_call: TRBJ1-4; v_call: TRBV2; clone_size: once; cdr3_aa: CASSGNGQLTNEKLFF; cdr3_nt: TGTGCCAGCAGCGGGAACGGGCAACTTACTAATGAAAAACTGTTTTTT
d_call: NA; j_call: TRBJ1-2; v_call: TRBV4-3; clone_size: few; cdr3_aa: CASSPGLGGYTF; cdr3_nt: TGCGCCAGCAGCCCAGGGCTCGGTGGCTACACCTTC
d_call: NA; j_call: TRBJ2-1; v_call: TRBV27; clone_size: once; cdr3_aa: CASSSVPPNEQFF; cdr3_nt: TGTGCCAGCAGTTCCGTCCCCCCCAATGAGCAGTTCTTC
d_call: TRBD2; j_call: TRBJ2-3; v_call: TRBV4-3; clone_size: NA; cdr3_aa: CASSLGLAGGTDTQYF; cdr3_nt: TGCGCCAGCAGCCTCGGACTAGCGGGAGGAACAGATACGCAGTATTTT
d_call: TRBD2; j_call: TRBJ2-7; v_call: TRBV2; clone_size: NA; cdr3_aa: CASSSLGLAGRNEQYF; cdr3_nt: TGTGCCAGCAGCTCGTTAGGACTAGCGGGACGAAACGAGCAGTACTTC
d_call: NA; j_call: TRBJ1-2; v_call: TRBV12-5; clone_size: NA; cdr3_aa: CASGLVRMGYTF; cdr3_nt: TGTGCTAGTGGTTTGGTCAGGATGGGCTACACCTTC
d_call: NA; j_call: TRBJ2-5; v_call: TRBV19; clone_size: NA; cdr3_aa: CASSIEARWETQYF; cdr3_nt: TGTGCCAGTAGTATTGAAGCTAGATGGGAGACCCAGTACTTC
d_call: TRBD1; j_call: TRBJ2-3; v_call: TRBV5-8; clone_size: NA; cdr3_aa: CASSPGQGTDTQYF; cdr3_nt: TGTGCCAGCAGCCCGGGACAGGGCACAGATACGCAGTATTTT
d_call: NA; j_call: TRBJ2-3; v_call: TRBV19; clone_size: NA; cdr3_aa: CASSLDGRDTQYF; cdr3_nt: TGTGCCAGTAGTTTGGACGGGAGAGATACGCAGTATTTT
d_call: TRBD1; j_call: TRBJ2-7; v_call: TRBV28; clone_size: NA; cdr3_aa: CASSGVGQGFYEQYF; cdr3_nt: TGTGCCAGCAGTGGAGTAGGACAGGGTTTCTACGAGCAGTACTTC
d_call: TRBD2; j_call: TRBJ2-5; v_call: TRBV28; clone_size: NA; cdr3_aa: CGIGRGRQETQYF; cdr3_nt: TGTGGGATCGGGAGGGGGAGACAAGAGACCCAGTACTTC
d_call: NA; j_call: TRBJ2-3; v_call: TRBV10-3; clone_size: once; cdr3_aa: CAISGPNGGETDTQYF; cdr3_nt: TGTGCCATCAGTGGACCTAATGGGGGCGAAACAGATACGCAGTATTTT
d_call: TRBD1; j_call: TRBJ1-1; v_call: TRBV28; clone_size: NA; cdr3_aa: CASSFGPLETGGTEAFF; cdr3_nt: TGTGCCAGCAGTTTTGGCCCTCTGGAGACAGGGGGTACTGAAGCTTTCTTT
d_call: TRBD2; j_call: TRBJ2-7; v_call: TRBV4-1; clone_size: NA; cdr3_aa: CASSQDPGGKYEQYF; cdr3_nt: TGCGCCAGCAGCCAGGACCCGGGGGGTAAATACGAGCAGTACTTC
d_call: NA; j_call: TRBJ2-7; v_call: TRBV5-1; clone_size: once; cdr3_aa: CASSLDGGSYEQYF; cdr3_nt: TGCGCCAGCAGCTTGGATGGGGGGTCGTACGAGCAGTACTTC
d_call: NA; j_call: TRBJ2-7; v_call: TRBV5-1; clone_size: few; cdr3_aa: CASSLGPPYEQYF; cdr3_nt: TGCGCCAGCAGCTTGGGGCCGCCATACGAGCAGTACTTC
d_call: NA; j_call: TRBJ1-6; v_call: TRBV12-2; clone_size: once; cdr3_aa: CASRLEGQGASPLHF; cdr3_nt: TGTGCAAGTCGCTTAGAGGGGCAGGGGGCTTCACCCCTCCACTTT
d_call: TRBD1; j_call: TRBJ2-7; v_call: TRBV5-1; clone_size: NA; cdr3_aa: CASSSGTGIIHEQYF; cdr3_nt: TGCGCCAGCAGCTCCGGGACAGGGATCATCCACGAGCAGTACTTC
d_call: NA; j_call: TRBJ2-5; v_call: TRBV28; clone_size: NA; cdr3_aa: CASSLSGQRRETQYF; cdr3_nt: TGTGCCAGCAGTTTATCAGGGCAGAGAAGAGAGACCCAGTACTTC
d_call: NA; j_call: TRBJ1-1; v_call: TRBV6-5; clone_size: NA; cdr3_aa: CASRYPGSRTEAFF; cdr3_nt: TGTGCCAGCAGGTACCCAGGGTCTAGGACTGAAGCTTTCTTT
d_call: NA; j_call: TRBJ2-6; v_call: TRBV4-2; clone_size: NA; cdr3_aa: CASSPGLLSGANVLTF; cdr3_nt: TGTGCCAGCAGCCCGGGACTCCTCTCTGGGGCCAACGTCCTGACTTTC
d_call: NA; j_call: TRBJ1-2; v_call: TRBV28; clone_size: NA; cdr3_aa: CASSFNRRGYTF; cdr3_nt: TGTGCCAGCAGTTTTAACAGGCGTGGCTACACCTTC
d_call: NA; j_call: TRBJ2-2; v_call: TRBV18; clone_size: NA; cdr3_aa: CASSPGQENTGELFF; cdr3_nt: TGTGCCAGCTCACCTGGCCAGGAGAACACCGGGGAGCTGTTTTTT
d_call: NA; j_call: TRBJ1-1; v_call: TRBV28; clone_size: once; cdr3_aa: CASRGGHLAGQEAFF; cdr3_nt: TGTGCCAGCAGAGGGGGTCACTTGGCCGGACAAGAAGCTTTCTTT
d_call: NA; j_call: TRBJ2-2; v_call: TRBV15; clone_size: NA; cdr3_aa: CATSLGGAVRLNTGELFF; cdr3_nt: TGTGCCACCAGCCTCGGTGGAGCCGTACGCTTAAACACCGGGGAGCTGTTTTTT
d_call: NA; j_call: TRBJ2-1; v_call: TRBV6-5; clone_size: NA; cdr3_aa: CASSYSRGLPGNEQFF; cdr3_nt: TGTGCCAGCAGTTACTCACGGGGTCTCCCAGGCAATGAGCAGTTCTTC
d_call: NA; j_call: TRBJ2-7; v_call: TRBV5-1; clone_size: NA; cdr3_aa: CASSFGSSYEQYF; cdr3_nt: TGCGCCAGCAGCTTCGGGTCCTCCTACGAGCAGTACTTC
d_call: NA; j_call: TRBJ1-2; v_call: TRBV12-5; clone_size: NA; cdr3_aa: CASGLNSREGYTF; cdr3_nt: TGTGCTAGTGGACTCAACAGTCGTGAGGGCTACACCTTC
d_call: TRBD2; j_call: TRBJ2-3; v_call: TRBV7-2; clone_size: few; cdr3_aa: CASSWGLDGDTQYF; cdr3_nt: TGTGCCAGCAGCTGGGGACTAGATGGAGATACGCAGTATTTT
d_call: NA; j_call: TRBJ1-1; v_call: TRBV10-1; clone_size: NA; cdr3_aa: CANADQGAFF; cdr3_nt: TGCGCCAACGCGGACCAGGGAGCTTTCTTT
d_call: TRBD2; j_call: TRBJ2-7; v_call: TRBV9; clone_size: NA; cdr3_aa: CASSPSSGVFEQYF; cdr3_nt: TGTGCCAGCAGCCCCTCTAGCGGGGTTTTCGAGCAGTACTTC
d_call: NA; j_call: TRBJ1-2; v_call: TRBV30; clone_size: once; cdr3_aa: CAWGHLAANGYTF; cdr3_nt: TGTGCCTGGGGGCACTTGGCAGCCAATGGCTACACCTTC
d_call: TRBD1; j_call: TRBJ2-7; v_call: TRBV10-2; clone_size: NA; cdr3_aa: CASGASGGVDEQYF; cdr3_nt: TGCGCCAGCGGGGCCTCAGGGGGCGTCGACGAGCAGTACTTC
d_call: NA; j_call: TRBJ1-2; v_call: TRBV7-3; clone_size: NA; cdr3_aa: CASSPAANYGYTF; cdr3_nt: TGTGCCAGCAGCCCCGCAGCTAACTATGGCTACACCTTC
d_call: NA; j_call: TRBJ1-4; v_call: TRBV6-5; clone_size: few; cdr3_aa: CASSPGTLALFF; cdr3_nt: TGTGCCAGCAGCCCAGGGACTCTTGCCCTGTTTTTT
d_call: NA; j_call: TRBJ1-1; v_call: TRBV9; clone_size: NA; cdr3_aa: CASSAHRSGGRPTEAFF; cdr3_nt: TGTGCCAGCAGCGCACATAGGTCCGGGGGGCGCCCCACTGAAGCTTTCTTT
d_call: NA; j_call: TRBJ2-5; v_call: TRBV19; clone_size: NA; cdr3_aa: CASSVTGYQETQYF; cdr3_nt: TGTGCCAGTAGTGTAACAGGGTACCAAGAGACCCAGTACTTC
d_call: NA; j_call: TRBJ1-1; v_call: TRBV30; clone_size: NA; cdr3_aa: CAWSAGPLEAFF; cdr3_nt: TGTGCCTGGAGTGCAGGCCCCCTTGAAGCTTTCTTT
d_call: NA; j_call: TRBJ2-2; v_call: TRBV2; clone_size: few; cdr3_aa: CASIRGQNTGELFF; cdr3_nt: TGTGCCAGCATCCGAGGACAGAACACCGGGGAGCTGTTTTTT
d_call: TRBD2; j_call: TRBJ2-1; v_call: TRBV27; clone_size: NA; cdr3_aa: CAGGLADPSSYNEQFF; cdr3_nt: TGTGCCGGGGGACTAGCGGACCCAAGCTCCTACAATGAGCAGTTCTTC
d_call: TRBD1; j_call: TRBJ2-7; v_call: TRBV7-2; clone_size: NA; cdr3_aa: CASRPGQGTYEQYF; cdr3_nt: TGTGCCAGCAGACCGGGACAGGGCACCTACGAGCAGTACTTC
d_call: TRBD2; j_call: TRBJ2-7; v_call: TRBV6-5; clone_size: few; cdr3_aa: CASSFLGGKSYEQYF; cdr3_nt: TGTGCCAGCAGTTTTTTGGGGGGGAAGAGCTACGAGCAGTACTTC
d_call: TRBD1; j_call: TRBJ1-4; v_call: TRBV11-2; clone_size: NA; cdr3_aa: CASSRGQGVEKLFF; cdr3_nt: TGTGCCAGCAGCCGGGGACAGGGGGTTGAAAAACTGTTTTTT
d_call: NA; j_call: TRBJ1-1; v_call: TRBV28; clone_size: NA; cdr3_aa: CASIPPGDITEAFF; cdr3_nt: TGTGCCAGCATTCCCCCAGGGGATATCACTGAAGCTTTCTTT
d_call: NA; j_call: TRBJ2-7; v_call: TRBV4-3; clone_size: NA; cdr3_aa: CASSQEPGDPYEQYF; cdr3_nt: TGCGCCAGCAGCCAAGAACCAGGGGACCCCTACGAGCAGTACTTC
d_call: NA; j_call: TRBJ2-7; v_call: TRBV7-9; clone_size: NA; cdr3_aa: CASSLAGGTTLATYEQYF; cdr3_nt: TGTGCCAGCAGCTTAGCTGGCGGGACCACATTGGCTACCTACGAGCAGTACTTC
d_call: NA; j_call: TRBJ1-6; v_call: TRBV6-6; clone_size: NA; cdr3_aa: CASKYSPEGNSPLHF; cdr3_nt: TGTGCCAGCAAATACAGCCCGGAGGGTAATTCACCCCTCCACTTT
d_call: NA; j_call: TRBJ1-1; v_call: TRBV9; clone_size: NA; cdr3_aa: CASSVGGLGTEAFF; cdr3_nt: TGTGCCAGCAGCGTAGGGGGGCTTGGGACTGAAGCTTTCTTT